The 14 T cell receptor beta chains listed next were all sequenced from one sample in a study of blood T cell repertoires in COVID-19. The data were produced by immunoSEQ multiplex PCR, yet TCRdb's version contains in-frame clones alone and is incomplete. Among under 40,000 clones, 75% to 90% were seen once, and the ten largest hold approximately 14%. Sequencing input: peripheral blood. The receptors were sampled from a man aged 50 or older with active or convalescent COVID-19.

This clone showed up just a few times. In nucleotides, the CDR3 is TGTGCCAGCAGTTACCTTAGGGGTTTTGAGACCCAGTACTTC. It translates to CASSYLRGFETQYF. The chain carries TRBV6-5 and TRBJ2-5; tentative D call: TRBD1 (5 bases). This CDR3 comprises 14 residues. CDR1 is MNHEY, CDR2 SVGAGI, per germline. V was trimmed by 2 bases and J by 5 bases, leaving 12 bases between them.

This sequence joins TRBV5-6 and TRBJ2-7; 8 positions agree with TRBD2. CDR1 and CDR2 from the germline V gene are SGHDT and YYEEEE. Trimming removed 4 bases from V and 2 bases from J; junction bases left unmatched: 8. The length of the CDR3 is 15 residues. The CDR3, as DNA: TGTGCCAGCAGCCTCGCGGGGGGCGGGACCTACGAGCAGTACTTC. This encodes CASSLAGGGTYEQYF.

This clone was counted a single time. The chain's CDR3 is CASSQRADREGEQYF. The DNA of the CDR3 is TGCGCCAGCAGCCAACGTGCGGACAGGGAAGGCGAGCAGTACTTC. This chain joins TRBV5-1 and TRBJ2-7; 8 nucleotides match TRBD1. Per the germline V gene, CDR1 is SGHRS and CDR2 is YFSETQ. CDR3 length equals 15 residues. J gave up 6 bases and V 4 bases, and 12 bases lay outside the gene matches.

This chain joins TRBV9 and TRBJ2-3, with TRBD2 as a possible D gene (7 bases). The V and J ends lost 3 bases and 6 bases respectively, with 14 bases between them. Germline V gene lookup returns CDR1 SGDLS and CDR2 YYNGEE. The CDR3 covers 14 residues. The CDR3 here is CASSARGGGDTQYF. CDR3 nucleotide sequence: TGTGCCAGCAGCGCCCGCGGGGGCGGGGATACGCAGTATTTT.

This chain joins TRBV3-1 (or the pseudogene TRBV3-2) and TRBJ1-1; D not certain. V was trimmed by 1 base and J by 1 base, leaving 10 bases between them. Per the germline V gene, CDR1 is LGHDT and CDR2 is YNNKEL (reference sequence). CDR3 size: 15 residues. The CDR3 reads CASSQGAAKNTEAFF. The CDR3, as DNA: TGTGCCAGCAGCCAAGGGGCCGCAAAGAACACTGAAGCTTTCTTT.

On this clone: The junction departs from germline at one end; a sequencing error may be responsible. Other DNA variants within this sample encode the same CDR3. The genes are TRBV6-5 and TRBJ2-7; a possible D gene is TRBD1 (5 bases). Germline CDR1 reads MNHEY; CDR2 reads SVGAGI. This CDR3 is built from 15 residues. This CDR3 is CASSYGHGTTYEQYF. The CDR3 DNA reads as TGTGCCAGCAGTTACGGACACGGCACCACCTACGAGCAGTATTTC.

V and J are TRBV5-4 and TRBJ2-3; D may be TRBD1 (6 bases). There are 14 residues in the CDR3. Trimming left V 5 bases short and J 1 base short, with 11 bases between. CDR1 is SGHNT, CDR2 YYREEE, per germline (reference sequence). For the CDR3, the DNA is TGTGCCAGCAGTGAACAGGGAGGCACAGATACGCAGTATTTT. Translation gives CASSEQGGTDTQYF.

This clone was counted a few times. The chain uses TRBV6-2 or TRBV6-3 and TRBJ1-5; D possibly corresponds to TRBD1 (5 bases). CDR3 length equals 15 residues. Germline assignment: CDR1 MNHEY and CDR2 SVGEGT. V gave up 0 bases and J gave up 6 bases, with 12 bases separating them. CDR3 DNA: TGTGCCAGCAGTTACTCAGGCAGGGTGGGTCAGCCCCAGCATTTT. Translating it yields CASSYSGRVGQPQHF.

The CDR3 DNA reads as TGCGCCAGCAGCTTGGGAGTAAACGAGCAGTACTTC. This encodes CASSLGVNEQYF. The rearrangement links TRBV5-1 to TRBJ2-7; the D is unclear. The CDR3 totals 12 residues. Trimming took off 0 bases at V and 5 bases at J, with 6 bases between the two ends. Germline-derived CDR1 and CDR2 are SGHRS and YFSETQ.

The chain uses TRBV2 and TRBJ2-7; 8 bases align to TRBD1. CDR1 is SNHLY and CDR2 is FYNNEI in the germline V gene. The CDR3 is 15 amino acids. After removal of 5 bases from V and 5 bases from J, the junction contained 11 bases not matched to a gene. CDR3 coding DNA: TGTGCCAGCAGTCGGGGGTCAGGGGGCATCGACGAGCAGTACTTC. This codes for CASSRGSGGIDEQYF.

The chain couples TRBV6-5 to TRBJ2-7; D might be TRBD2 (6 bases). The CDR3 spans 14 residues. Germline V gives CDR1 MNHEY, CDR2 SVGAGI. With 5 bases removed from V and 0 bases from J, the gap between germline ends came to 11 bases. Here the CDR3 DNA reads TGTGCCAGCAGTACCGGGGGAAGCTCCTACGAGCAGTACTTC. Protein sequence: CASSTGGSSYEQYF.

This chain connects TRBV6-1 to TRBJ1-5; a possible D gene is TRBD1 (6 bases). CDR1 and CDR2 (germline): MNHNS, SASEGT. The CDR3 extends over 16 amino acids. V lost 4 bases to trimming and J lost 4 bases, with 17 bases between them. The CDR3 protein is CASSAVGASGNQPQHF. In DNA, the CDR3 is TGTGCCAGCAGTGCGGTGGGGGCATCGGGTAATCAGCCCCAGCATTTT.

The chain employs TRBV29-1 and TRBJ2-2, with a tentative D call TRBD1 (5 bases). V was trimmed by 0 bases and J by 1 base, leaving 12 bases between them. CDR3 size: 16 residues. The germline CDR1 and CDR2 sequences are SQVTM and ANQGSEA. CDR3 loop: CSVEDLLGQNTGELFF. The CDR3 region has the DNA TGCAGCGTTGAAGATCTTTTAGGACAGAACACCGGGGAGCTGTTTTTT.

CDR3 sequence: CASSPTGGAYGYTF. DNA of the CDR3: TGTGCCAGCAGTCCGACAGGGGGCGCCTATGGCTACACCTTC. The chain carries TRBV27 and TRBJ1-2; TRBD1 matches at 10 bases. Germline V gene data show CDR1 as MNHEY and CDR2 as SMNVEV (reference sequence). The CDR3 loop spans 14 amino acids. Trimming cost V 5 bases and J 4 bases; bases outside gene matches: 4.